Listed below are T cell receptor beta chains from one sample, sequenced in a study of blood T cells in healthy people across ages. A single record per CDR3 protein comes from TCRdb applying MiXCR to the 5' RACE reads. The sample records approximately 780,000 distinct CDR3 sequences, roughly 24% being singletons. This same sample was also taken into another study, of T cells of mothers and their children.

The sequenced material came from blood. The receptors here all came from a boy under 18 in good health. Each CDR3 is given with its conserved first and last residue. The order of the fields is J gene, clone size, V gene, CDR3 protein. Not every row has a clone size; where given, it reads once, few, many or a size class.

TRBJ2-5 - TRBV12-3/TRBV12-4 CASSLADRARETQYF
TRBJ2-1 - TRBV6-5 CATKMGQVNYNEQFF
TRBJ2-5 few TRBV20-1 CSARNPGQGIKTQYF
TRBJ2-5 few TRBV12-3/TRBV12-4 CASSSRGSGEETQYF
TRBJ2-1 - TRBV4-1 CASSVGELAGNNEQFF
TRBJ1-5 few TRBV6-1 CASSVSRGRSNQPQHF
TRBJ1-1 few TRBV4-3 CASSQEVWKGALTEAFF
TRBJ2-7 - TRBV7-2 CASSLEWRGGSYEQYF
TRBJ2-5 - TRBV5-1 CASTARGARETQYF
TRBJ2-6 few TRBV4-2 CASSQNQGPGANVLTF
TRBJ2-5 - TRBV3-1 CASSPLLARQETQYF
TRBJ2-3 - TRBV7-2 CASSSTEILTDTQYF
TRBJ1-4 - TRBV29-1 CSVAGRQNEKLFF
TRBJ2-5 - TRBV3-1 CASSQEILGGGEEETQYF
TRBJ2-4 - TRBV3-1 CASSQPIRAGRTRNIQYF
TRBJ1-4 - TRBV29-1 CSVLVGEKLFF
TRBJ2-5 few TRBV7-6 CASSNGARETQYF
TRBJ2-5 few TRBV6-6 CASSLGTGKSETQYF
TRBJ2-5 once TRBV20-1 CSASDRGETQYF
- - TRBV10-2 CASRSPFDDEQFF
TRBJ2-6 - TRBV20-1 CSATQTASSVLTF
TRBJ2-2 few TRBV2 CASKGGGYTGELFF
TRBJ1-3 once TRBV12-3/TRBV12-4 CASSSGARNTIYF
TRBJ2-7 - TRBV30 CAWSGTLYSGEQYF
TRBJ2-6 few TRBV5-1 CASSLDPGNGANVLTF
TRBJ2-5 few TRBV5-1 CASSFRDLKETQYF
TRBJ1-2 few TRBV6-1 CASRKGAGQGNNYGYTF
TRBJ1-5 - TRBV20-1 CSARVSGGKDQPQHF
TRBJ2-7 many TRBV5-1 CASSYTLGPSDSYEQYF
TRBJ1-1 few TRBV5-1 CASSNPNTEAFF
TRBJ2-1 - TRBV24-1 CATSDLPEGREYNEQFF
TRBJ2-5 many TRBV12-3/TRBV12-4 CASSPRANQETQYF
- few TRBV24-1 CATSDLSTHGGEQFF
TRBJ2-3 - TRBV18 CASSLKSWSSDTQYF
TRBJ1-5 - TRBV20-1 CSARDRAPPSNQPQHF
TRBJ2-7 - TRBV5-6 CASSLGGAGYEQYF
TRBJ2-2 few TRBV6-2/TRBV6-3 CASSYADSYTGELFF
TRBJ1-2 - TRBV2 CASSEEGQGNYGYTF
TRBJ1-1 - TRBV20-1 CSASGHTGTEAFF
TRBJ1-5 few TRBV7-8 CASSLMFGYRQDNQPQHF
TRBJ2-1 - TRBV10-1 CASSDLAGADNEQFF
TRBJ2-1 once TRBV12-3/TRBV12-4 CASSDSGRGSEQFF
TRBJ1-4 - TRBV4-1 CASSQDWVGEDYDEKLFF
TRBJ1-2 once TRBV2 CASTFGFGSPLANYGYTF
TRBJ2-3 - TRBV29-1 CSSDGGNRDTQYF
TRBJ2-7 - TRBV14 CASSQVGNGLYEQYF
TRBJ2-1 - TRBV10-3 CAISELSSYNEQFF
TRBJ2-7 - TRBV20-1 CSALTGGGSSYEQYF